The rows below give T cell receptor beta chains drawn from one sample of a study of T cell changes during pregnancy in multiple sclerosis. The protocol was immunoSEQ multiplex PCR, while the TCRdb copy is restricted to in-frame clones and leaves out a portion. The data show 26,000 or so clones, roughly 89% seen once. The starting material was CD8+ T cells from peripheral blood mononuclear cells, obtained in the second trimester of pregnancy. These receptor sequences come from a female donor with multiple sclerosis, enrolled in a pregnancy study. CDR3s include the opening cysteine and the closing phenylalanine or tryptophan. The order of the fields is clone size, J gene, D gene, V gene, CDR3 DNA, CDR3 protein. A D gene is named only where the DNA matches it firmly. Rows may omit the clone size; those that give it use once, few, many or a size class.

once,TRBJ2-1,TRBD2,TRBV19,TGTGCCAGTAGTATAGTTCTAGCGGGAGGTCGGAACAATGAGCAGTTCTTC,CASSIVLAGGRNNEQFF
.,TRBJ2-1,.,TRBV18,TGTGCCAGCTCACACGGGACTGAGCCGTACAATGAGCAGTTCTTC,CASSHGTEPYNEQFF
.,TRBJ2-3,TRBD2,TRBV5-5,TGTGCCAGCAGCTTCCCCGGGACTAGCGGGTCAAAAGATACGCAGTATTTT,CASSFPGTSGSKDTQYF
.,TRBJ2-7,TRBD1,TRBV4-1,TGCGCCAGCAGCCAAGGGACAGGGGCCCCCTACGAGCAGTACTTC,CASSQGTGAPYEQYF
once,TRBJ2-1,TRBD2,TRBV15,TGTGCCACCAGCAGAGGGGGACTAGCGGGAGGGGGTAGGTATGAGCAGTTCTTC,CATSRGGLAGGGRYEQFF
once,TRBJ2-7,TRBD2,TRBV27,TGTGCCAGCAGACTAGCGGCGGGGTTCTACGAGCAGTACTTC,CASRLAAGFYEQYF
.,TRBJ1-1,TRBD1,TRBV19,TGTGCCAGTAGTGTAAAAAAGACAGGGAGGACTGAAGCTTTCTTT,CASSVKKTGRTEAFF
.,TRBJ1-2,.,TRBV6-1,TGTGCCAGCAGTCCCCACCCTGACGCGGAAGGCTACACCTTC,CASSPHPDAEGYTF
.,TRBJ2-7,TRBD2,TRBV7-2,TGTGCCAGCAGCTTAACCCCCCCTTGCGGGAGATGCTCCTACGAGCAGTACTTC,CASSLTPPCGRCSYEQYF
.,TRBJ2-1,.,TRBV4-3,TGCGCCAGCAGCCCATGGACTAGAGGGGGGGATGAGCAGTTCTTC,CASSPWTRGGDEQFF
once,TRBJ2-3,TRBD1,TRBV6-4,TGTGCCAGCAGTCCCGGGACAGCAGATACGCAGTATTTT,CASSPGTADTQYF
.,TRBJ2-7,TRBD2,TRBV28,TGTGCCAGCAGTGGCCGGACTAGCGGGATAGGGGAGCAGTACTTC,CASSGRTSGIGEQYF
.,TRBJ1-1,.,TRBV6-5,TGTGCCAGCAGTTACGATTCAGGGGTTGGAGACACTGAAGCTTTCTTT,CASSYDSGVGDTEAFF
.,TRBJ1-3,TRBD1,TRBV28,TGTGCCAGCAACACAGGGGGACTTGGAAACACCATATATTTT,CASNTGGLGNTIYF
.,TRBJ1-1,TRBD1,TRBV14,TGTGCCAGCAGCCGGGGGACAGGGGGAATGAACACTGAAGCTTTCTTT,CASSRGTGGMNTEAFF
.,TRBJ2-5,TRBD1,TRBV5-6,TGTGCCAGCAGCCAACAGGGGTCTCAAGAGACCCAGTACTTC,CASSQQGSQETQYF
.,TRBJ2-5,TRBD1,TRBV7-9,TGTGCCAGCAGCCGAATAAGACAGGGTTCGGAGACCCAGTACTTC,CASSRIRQGSETQYF
few,TRBJ1-5,.,TRBV27,TGTGCCAGCAGTCCTATCAATTCCAATCAGCCCCAGCATTTT,CASSPINSNQPQHF
.,TRBJ1-2,TRBD1,TRBV27,TGTGCCAGCAGTCTCGACAGGGCTGGCGGCTACACCTTC,CASSLDRAGGYTF
once,TRBJ1-1,TRBD1,TRBV28,TGTGCCAGCAGCCGGCGGGACAGGGGAGGGAACACTGAAGCTTTCTTT,CASSRRDRGGNTEAFF
.,TRBJ2-1,.,TRBV27,TGTGCCAGCACCACACTGTGGGGCTTCCATGAGCAGTTCTTC,CASTTLWGFHEQFF
.,TRBJ1-1,TRBD1,TRBV19,TGTGCCAGTACCATACCGGGGACAGCAGTCGTCGGGGACACTGAAGCTTTCTTT,CASTIPGTAVVGDTEAFF
.,TRBJ2-1,.,TRBV28,TGTGCCAGCAGGCCTGGGGCATCCTACAATGAGCAGTTCTTC,CASRPGASYNEQFF